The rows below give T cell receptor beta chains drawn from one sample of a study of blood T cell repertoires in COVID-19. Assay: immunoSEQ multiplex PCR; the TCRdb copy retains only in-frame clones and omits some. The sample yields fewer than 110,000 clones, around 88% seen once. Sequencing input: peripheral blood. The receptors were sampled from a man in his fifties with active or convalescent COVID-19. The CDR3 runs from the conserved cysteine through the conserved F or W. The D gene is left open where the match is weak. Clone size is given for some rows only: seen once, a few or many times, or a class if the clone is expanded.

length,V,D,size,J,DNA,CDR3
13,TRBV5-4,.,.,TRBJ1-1,TGTGCCAGCAGCTTACAGGGTGGCACTGAAGCTTTCTTT,CASSLQGGTEAFF
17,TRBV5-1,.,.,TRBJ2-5,TGCGCCAGCAGCTTAGTAGCTTCGGTGCTGTACCAAGAGACCCAGTACTTC,CASSLVASVLYQETQYF
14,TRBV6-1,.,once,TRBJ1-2,TGTGCCAGCAGTGAGGATGGGAGAGGCTATGGCTACACCTTC,CASSEDGRGYGYTF
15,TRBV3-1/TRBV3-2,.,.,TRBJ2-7,TGTGCCAGCAGCCAAGAGGCGGGTATCTCCTACGAGCAGTACTTC,CASSQEAGISYEQYF
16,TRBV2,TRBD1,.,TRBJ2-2,TGTGCCAGCAGTGGGGAGGGACAGGGGAACACCGGGGAGCTGTTTTTT,CASSGEGQGNTGELFF
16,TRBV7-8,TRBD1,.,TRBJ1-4,TGTGCCAGCAGCTCAACAGCGGGACAGGGGGATGAAAAACTGTTTTTT,CASSSTAGQGDEKLFF
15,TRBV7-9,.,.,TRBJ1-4,TGTGCCAGCAGCTTCGGGCGGGGGGTAGATGAAAAACTGTTTTTT,CASSFGRGVDEKLFF
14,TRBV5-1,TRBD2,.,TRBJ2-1,TGCGCCAGCAGTTTGGGACTAGCGGTCAATGAGCAGTTCTTC,CASSLGLAVNEQFF
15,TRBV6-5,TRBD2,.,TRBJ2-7,TGTGCCAGCAGGTCCTCTAGCGGGGATTTCTACGAGCAGTACTTC,CASRSSSGDFYEQYF
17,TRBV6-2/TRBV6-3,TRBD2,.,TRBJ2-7,TGTGCCAGCAGTCACGGGACTAGCGGTGTAAACTCCTACGAGCAGTACTTC,CASSHGTSGVNSYEQYF
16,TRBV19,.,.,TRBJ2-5,TGTGCCAGTAGTATCCCTGGCAGGGGAAGAGGGGAGACCCAGTACTTC,CASSIPGRGRGETQYF
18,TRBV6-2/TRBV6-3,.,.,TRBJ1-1,TGTGCCAGCAGTACGAGAGGGTTGGGGGGTAGAGAGAACACTGAAGCTTTCTTT,CASSTRGLGGRENTEAFF
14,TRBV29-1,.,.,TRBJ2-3,TGCAGCGTAAGGGGAGGAATTAGCACAGATACGCAGTATTTT,CSVRGGISTDTQYF
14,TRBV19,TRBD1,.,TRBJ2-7,TGTGCCAGTAGTATACTCGGACAGGACTACGAGCAGTACTTC,CASSILGQDYEQYF
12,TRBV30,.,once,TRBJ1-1,TGTGCCTGGAGCCAACCGGGGACTGAAGCTTTCTTT,CAWSQPGTEAFF
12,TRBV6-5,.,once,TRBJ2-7,TGTGCCAGCAGTTACTCTTTTAACGAGCAGTACTTC,CASSYSFNEQYF